A selection of T cell receptor beta chains follows, all from one sample in a study of shared clonotypes between healthy human individuals. Method: immunoSEQ multiplex PCR; TCRdb's copy keeps in-frame clones and lacks some. Among nearly 2 million clones, roughly 95% were seen once, and the ten largest hold roughly 1.2%. Sequencing was performed on naive CD8+ T cells sorted from blood. These receptors were collected from a young man in good health. The CDR3 runs from the conserved cysteine through the conserved F or W. Each record gives: D gene, J gene, clone size, V gene, CDR3 DNA, CDR3 protein. A D gene is named only where the DNA matches it firmly. Clone size is stated in some rows and not others, as once, few, many or a class when expanded.

d_call: .; j_call: TRBJ2-1; clone_size: once; v_call: TRBV2; cdr3_nt: TGTGCCAGCAGTACAGGGAGAACCTACAATGAGCAGTTCTTC; cdr3_aa: CASSTGRTYNEQFF
d_call: TRBD1; j_call: TRBJ1-1; clone_size: .; v_call: TRBV28; cdr3_nt: TGTGCCAGCAGCCTACAGGGGTCGGGCACTGAAGCTTTCTTT; cdr3_aa: CASSLQGSGTEAFF
d_call: TRBD1; j_call: TRBJ2-5; clone_size: .; v_call: TRBV6-1; cdr3_nt: TGTGCCAGCAGTGAGACAGGGAAGTCTTGGGAGACCCAGTACTTC; cdr3_aa: CASSETGKSWETQYF
d_call: .; j_call: TRBJ1-3; clone_size: .; v_call: TRBV5-6; cdr3_nt: TGTGCCAGCAGCCCATGGGGGGCAGGAAGCTCTGGAAACACCATATATTTT; cdr3_aa: CASSPWGAGSSGNTIYF
d_call: TRBD1; j_call: TRBJ2-2; clone_size: .; v_call: TRBV28; cdr3_nt: TGTGCCAGCAGCCGCGGACAGGGGGCGTTTGGCGGGGAGCTGTTTTTT; cdr3_aa: CASSRGQGAFGGELFF
d_call: .; j_call: TRBJ2-7; clone_size: .; v_call: TRBV28; cdr3_nt: TGTGCCAGCAGTTTAGGTTACGGCGAGCAGTACTTC; cdr3_aa: CASSLGYGEQYF
d_call: .; j_call: TRBJ2-5; clone_size: .; v_call: TRBV14; cdr3_nt: TGTGCCAGCAGCCAAGATCTATCGACGACACTAGACCAAGAGACCCAGTACTTC; cdr3_aa: CASSQDLSTTLDQETQYF
d_call: .; j_call: TRBJ1-1; clone_size: .; v_call: TRBV5-1; cdr3_nt: TGCGCCAGCAGCGTCTACATGAACACTGAAGCTTTCTTT; cdr3_aa: CASSVYMNTEAFF
d_call: TRBD2; j_call: TRBJ2-1; clone_size: .; v_call: TRBV5-1; cdr3_nt: TGCGCCAGCAGCCATGGGACTAGCGGGAGAAATGAGCAGTTCTTC; cdr3_aa: CASSHGTSGRNEQFF
d_call: TRBD1; j_call: TRBJ1-2; clone_size: .; v_call: TRBV27; cdr3_nt: TGTGCCAGCAGTTTATCCACATCGACAGGGCGAAACTATGGCTACACCTTC; cdr3_aa: CASSLSTSTGRNYGYTF
d_call: TRBD2; j_call: TRBJ2-3; clone_size: .; v_call: TRBV4-1; cdr3_nt: TGCGCCAGCAGCCAACTAGTTGGCGGGGGGGCAGATACGCAGTATTTT; cdr3_aa: CASSQLVGGGADTQYF
d_call: .; j_call: TRBJ2-2; clone_size: .; v_call: TRBV10-3; cdr3_nt: TGTGCCATCAGTGAAGTAGCCGACACCGGGGAGCTGTTTTTT; cdr3_aa: CAISEVADTGELFF
d_call: .; j_call: TRBJ2-7; clone_size: once; v_call: TRBV19; cdr3_nt: TGTGCCAGTAGTATCGGCCCTAACTCCTACGAGCAGTACTTC; cdr3_aa: CASSIGPNSYEQYF
d_call: .; j_call: TRBJ1-1; clone_size: .; v_call: TRBV27; cdr3_nt: TGTGCCAGCAGTCCAACAGGAAACACTGAAGCTTTCTTT; cdr3_aa: CASSPTGNTEAFF
d_call: .; j_call: TRBJ2-1; clone_size: .; v_call: TRBV5-4; cdr3_nt: TGTGCCAGCAGCAGTCTCGCGGGCATAGTTTATCACAACAATGAGCAGTTCTTC; cdr3_aa: CASSSLAGIVYHNNEQFF
d_call: .; j_call: TRBJ2-3; clone_size: .; v_call: TRBV5-1; cdr3_nt: TGCGCCAGCAGCTTGTGGAGTTTAGATACGCAGTATTTT; cdr3_aa: CASSLWSLDTQYF
d_call: .; j_call: TRBJ2-6; clone_size: .; v_call: TRBV27; cdr3_nt: TGTGCCAGCAGCTCAGGACTGGCCGAACACGTCCTGACTTTC; cdr3_aa: CASSSGLAEHVLTF
d_call: TRBD2; j_call: TRBJ2-7; clone_size: .; v_call: TRBV13; cdr3_nt: TGTGCCAGCAGCACGTCGCGGGGGGCCCCCTACGAGCAGTACTTC; cdr3_aa: CASSTSRGAPYEQYF
d_call: TRBD2; j_call: TRBJ2-1; clone_size: .; v_call: TRBV7-9; cdr3_nt: TGTGCCAGCAGCTCAGGGAGCGGGGAGTACAATGAGCAGTTCTTC; cdr3_aa: CASSSGSGEYNEQFF
d_call: TRBD2; j_call: TRBJ2-7; clone_size: .; v_call: TRBV4-1; cdr3_nt: TGCGCCAGCAGCCAAGTAGCTAGCGGGTCCGGGGAGCAGTACTTC; cdr3_aa: CASSQVASGSGEQYF
d_call: .; j_call: TRBJ2-4; clone_size: .; v_call: TRBV4-3; cdr3_nt: TGCGCCAGCAGCCAAGATAGCGGCCGAGGGGGGGCAAACATTCAGTACTTC; cdr3_aa: CASSQDSGRGGANIQYF
d_call: .; j_call: TRBJ2-1; clone_size: .; v_call: TRBV29-1; cdr3_nt: TGCAGCGCCTTCAGGGATAATGAGCAGTTCTTC; cdr3_aa: CSAFRDNEQFF
d_call: TRBD1; j_call: TRBJ2-1; clone_size: .; v_call: TRBV5-1; cdr3_nt: TGCGCCAGCATCTTACAACAAAACCTTAGACAGGGGGACGGGAATGAGCAGTTCTTC; cdr3_aa: CASILQQNLRQGDGNEQFF
d_call: .; j_call: TRBJ2-3; clone_size: once; v_call: TRBV19; cdr3_nt: TGTGCCAGTAGTCCAAGGGGACCGGGCACAGATACGCAGTATTTT; cdr3_aa: CASSPRGPGTDTQYF
d_call: TRBD2; j_call: TRBJ2-5; clone_size: .; v_call: TRBV7-8; cdr3_nt: TGTGCCAGCAGCTTACCGGCGGGGGGGAGCCAAGAGACCCAGTACTTC; cdr3_aa: CASSLPAGGSQETQYF
d_call: TRBD2; j_call: TRBJ2-5; clone_size: .; v_call: TRBV5-4; cdr3_nt: TGTGCCAGCAGCGGGACTAGCGGGAGGGCTAACCAAGAGACCCAGTACTTC; cdr3_aa: CASSGTSGRANQETQYF
d_call: .; j_call: TRBJ2-1; clone_size: .; v_call: TRBV9; cdr3_nt: TGTGCCAGCAGCGTAGCGGGGGAGGACTACAATGAGCAGTTCTTC; cdr3_aa: CASSVAGEDYNEQFF
d_call: .; j_call: TRBJ2-1; clone_size: once; v_call: TRBV11-2; cdr3_nt: TGTGCCAGCAGCTTAGTAGACGGAACGCTCTACAATGAGCAGTTCTTC; cdr3_aa: CASSLVDGTLYNEQFF
d_call: TRBD2; j_call: TRBJ2-5; clone_size: .; v_call: TRBV2; cdr3_nt: TGTGCCATCGGTGGGGGGGAAGAAGAGACCCAGTACTTC; cdr3_aa: CAIGGGEEETQYF
d_call: TRBD2; j_call: TRBJ2-7; clone_size: .; v_call: TRBV7-8; cdr3_nt: TGTGCCAGCAGCCCCACCGGACTAGCGGGAAACGAGCAGTACTTC; cdr3_aa: CASSPTGLAGNEQYF
d_call: .; j_call: TRBJ1-1; clone_size: .; v_call: TRBV11-2; cdr3_nt: TGTGCCAGCAGCTACCGGATGTTGGGTGGCACTGAAGCTTTCTTT; cdr3_aa: CASSYRMLGGTEAFF
d_call: .; j_call: TRBJ1-5; clone_size: .; v_call: TRBV4-1; cdr3_nt: TGCGCCAGCAGCCTTTCACGGACGGCCGATAATCAGCCCCAGCATTTT; cdr3_aa: CASSLSRTADNQPQHF
d_call: .; j_call: TRBJ2-7; clone_size: .; v_call: TRBV27; cdr3_nt: TGTGCCAGCAGTTTCATTTCGCCCCGGGGACCCTACGAGCAGTACTTC; cdr3_aa: CASSFISPRGPYEQYF
d_call: .; j_call: TRBJ1-6; clone_size: .; v_call: TRBV6-5; cdr3_nt: TGTGCCAGCAGTTATGAGGAGGGGAATTCACCCCTCCACTTT; cdr3_aa: CASSYEEGNSPLHF
d_call: .; j_call: TRBJ2-5; clone_size: .; v_call: TRBV7-2; cdr3_nt: TGTGCCAGCAGCTTAGCGCCCAGGACAGATCAAGAGACCCAGTACTTC; cdr3_aa: CASSLAPRTDQETQYF
d_call: TRBD2; j_call: TRBJ2-2; clone_size: .; v_call: TRBV27; cdr3_nt: TGTGCCAGCAGTTCCCGACTAGCGGGAGCGTTCGGGGAGCTGTTTTTT; cdr3_aa: CASSSRLAGAFGELFF
d_call: .; j_call: TRBJ2-7; clone_size: .; v_call: TRBV27; cdr3_nt: TGTGCCAGCACGTCTTTGGGAACAGGAATTTACGAGCAGTACTTC; cdr3_aa: CASTSLGTGIYEQYF
d_call: .; j_call: TRBJ1-1; clone_size: .; v_call: TRBV2; cdr3_nt: TGTGCCAGCAACCGGGGTGGAGAAGCTTTCTTT; cdr3_aa: CASNRGGEAFF
d_call: .; j_call: TRBJ2-5; clone_size: .; v_call: TRBV29-1; cdr3_nt: TGCAGCGTGGAATTTCAAGAGACCCAGTACTTC; cdr3_aa: CSVEFQETQYF
d_call: TRBD1; j_call: TRBJ1-3; clone_size: once; v_call: TRBV28; cdr3_nt: TGTGCCAGCAGCCACAGGGGCCCTCCTGGAAACACCATATATTTT; cdr3_aa: CASSHRGPPGNTIYF
d_call: TRBD2; j_call: TRBJ2-5; clone_size: once; v_call: TRBV5-4; cdr3_nt: TGTGCCAGCAGCTTGGAGATTGCTAGCGGGGGTGAAGAGACCCAGTACTTC; cdr3_aa: CASSLEIASGGEETQYF
d_call: .; j_call: TRBJ2-7; clone_size: .; v_call: TRBV6-1; cdr3_nt: TGTGCCAGCAGTGAAGGCGATTTCGTTGGGAGCTCCTACGAGCAGTACTTC; cdr3_aa: CASSEGDFVGSSYEQYF
d_call: .; j_call: TRBJ1-1; clone_size: .; v_call: TRBV5-4; cdr3_nt: TGTGCCAGCAGCGCAGGGGTATTGAACACTGAAGCTTTCTTT; cdr3_aa: CASSAGVLNTEAFF
d_call: .; j_call: TRBJ1-6; clone_size: .; v_call: TRBV6-5; cdr3_nt: TGTGCCAGCAGCCCCGAGGACAGCAACTCTTCACCCCTCCACTTT; cdr3_aa: CASSPEDSNSSPLHF
d_call: TRBD1; j_call: TRBJ1-4; clone_size: .; v_call: TRBV4-3; cdr3_nt: TGCGCCAGCAGCCAAGAGACAGGGGAATTGGAACTGTTTTTT; cdr3_aa: CASSQETGELELFF